Sequencing of this TCR beta chain was carried out in a study of blood T cells in healthy people across ages. Whole-study findings and limits: The study found TCR beta diversity correlated strongly with naive T cell percentage.

A J-beta primer mix and a sample-barcoded 5' primer were used in a second PCR of roughly 6 to 12 cycles. Every sample returned 2.5 million or more CDR3-containing paired-end reads. TCRdb recomputed calls from the 5' RACE reads with MiXCR, one row per CDR3 protein. Of fewer than 800,000 distinct CDR3 sequences in the sample, 20% to 30% were seen once. With 0 bases removed from V and 2 bases from J, the gap between germline ends came to 14 bases. The germline V gene has CDR1 SEHNR and CDR2 FQNEAQ (reference sequence). The CDR3 consists of 16 residues. This clonotype was recorded a few times. Its antigen remains unidentified. This sample was shared with a second study, whose subject was T cells of mothers and their children.

The receptor's source is a boy under 18 in good health. The material sequenced was blood. V gene TRBV7-9 combines with J gene TRBJ2-7, with a tentative D call TRBD2 (5 bases). The CDR3 nucleotides read TGTGCCAGCAGCTTAGCGCCTGGAGGCTTCACCTACGAGCAGTACTTC. As protein: CASSLAPGGFTYEQYF.